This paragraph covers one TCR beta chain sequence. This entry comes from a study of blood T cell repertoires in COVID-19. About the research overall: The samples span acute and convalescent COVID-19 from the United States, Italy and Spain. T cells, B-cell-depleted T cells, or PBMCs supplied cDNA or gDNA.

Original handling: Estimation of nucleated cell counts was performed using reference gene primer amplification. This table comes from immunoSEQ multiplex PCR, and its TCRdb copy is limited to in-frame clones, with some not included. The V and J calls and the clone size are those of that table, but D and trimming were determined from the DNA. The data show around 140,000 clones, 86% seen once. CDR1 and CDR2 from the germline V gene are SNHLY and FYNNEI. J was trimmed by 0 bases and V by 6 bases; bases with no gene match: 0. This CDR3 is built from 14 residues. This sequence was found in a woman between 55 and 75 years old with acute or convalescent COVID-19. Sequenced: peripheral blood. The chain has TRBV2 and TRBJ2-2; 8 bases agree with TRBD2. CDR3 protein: CASRGLANTGELFF. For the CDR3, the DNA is TGTGCCAGCAGGGGACTAGCGAACACCGGGGAGCTGTTTTTT.